The 24 T cell receptor beta chains below come from one sample, sequenced in a study of T cell clonotyping in hematopoietic cell transplantation. Documented time point: recipient sample about 28 days before transplant, after cytoreduction. Clones were read by immunoSEQ multiplex PCR, and TCRdb kept only the in-frame ones, dropping some. The sample carries more than 25,000 clones, under 95% recorded once. The sequencing here drew on peripheral blood mononuclear cells, taken before stem cell transplant. Every receptor here comes from a man in his fifties with acute myeloid leukemia. Some clones in this sample may be carry-over from other donors' samples.

The sample holds one count of this clone. This chain links TRBV10-2 with TRBJ2-5; 8 bases are a match to TRBD1. In germline, CDR1 is WSHSY, CDR2 SAAADI. This CDR3 comprises 14 residues. V dropped 7 bases and J dropped 4; count of bases not matched to a gene: 8. DNA of the CDR3: TGCGCCAGCACCTGGACAGGGCTGTTAGAGACCCAGTACTTC. Its translation is CASTWTGLLETQYF.

The V and J genes are TRBV5-1 and TRBJ2-2; D unclear. From germline, CDR1 is SGHRS and CDR2 YFSETQ. Trimming shortened V by 0 bases and J by 2 bases, and 8 bases separated the two germline ends. The CDR3 sequence is 15 residues long. The CDR3 bases are TGCGCCAGCAGCTTGGTCAGCACAAACACCGGGGAGCTGTTTTTT. The encoded protein is CASSLVSTNTGELFF.

The rearrangement joins TRBV7-2 to TRBJ1-5, with TRBD1 identical over 7 bases. This CDR3 is 15 amino acids long. Germline-derived CDR1 and CDR2 are SGHTA and FQGNSA. The ends lost 5 bases at V and 2 bases at J; junction bases unmatched: 6. CDR3 sequence: CASSQKTGRNQPQHF. The CDR3 DNA sequence: TGTGCCAGCAGCCAGAAGACAGGGCGCAATCAGCCCCAGCATTTT.

The genes are TRBV5-4 and TRBJ2-7; 7 nucleotides agree with TRBD2. Germline values: CDR1 SGHNT, CDR2 YYREEE (reference sequence). The CDR3 sequence is 17 residues long. Trimming took 4 bases from V and 4 from J; bases not matched to a gene: 17. The CDR3 DNA follows: TGTGCCAGCAGCGGGGGGGGACTGGGAGGGGCTCCATACGAGCAGTACTTC. This sequence encodes CASSGGGLGGAPYEQYF.

This chain uses TRBV5-4 with TRBJ2-2, with 10 bases fitting TRBD2. The CDR3 loop spans 17 amino acids. The trim removed 4 bases at V and 5 bases at J, leaving 11 bases unmatched. The germline gives CDR1 SGHNT, CDR2 YYREEE (reference sequence). The CDR3 nucleotides read TGTGCCAGCAGCCTTACCCGGACTAGCGGAGGGACCGGGGAGCTGTTTTTT. It specifies CASSLTRTSGGTGELFF.

The J gene is TRBJ2-7, the V gene TRBV2; TRBD1 aligns across 11 bases. V lost 6 bases to trimming and J lost 5 bases; unmatched junction nucleotides: 9. The CDR3 has 15 amino acids. CDR1 is SNHLY and CDR2 is FYNNEI in the germline V gene. This chain's CDR3 is CASSPGQGAPHEQYF. The CDR3 DNA reads TGTGCCAGCAGCCCTGGACAGGGGGCTCCCCACGAGCAGTACTTC.

For the CDR3, the DNA is TGTGCCAGTAGTACTGGGGGAAGCAATCAGCCCCAGCATTTT. The encoded protein is CASSTGGSNQPQHF. The chain carries TRBV19 and TRBJ1-5, with a tentative D call TRBD1 (5 bases). Germline lookup yields CDR1 LNHDA and CDR2 SQIVND (reference sequence). Trimming shortened V by 4 bases and J by 1 base, and 8 bases separated the two germline ends. The CDR3 runs to 14 residues.

The chain recombines TRBV27 with TRBJ1-6; tentatively, D is TRBD1 (5 bases). Deletions cut 7 bases from V and 7 bases from J, with 14 bases between. Per germline, CDR1 MNHEY and CDR2 SMNVEV (reference sequence). This CDR3 is built from 14 residues. DNA for the CDR3: TGTGCCAGCAACCCGGGACGGGCAAATTCACCCCTCCACTTT. Translation gives CASNPGRANSPLHF.

V gene TRBV5-1 combines with J gene TRBJ2-7; D is ambiguous. V shed 4 bases and J shed 1 base, with 9 bases lying between them. The germline V gene has CDR1 SGHRS and CDR2 YFSETQ. The CDR3 runs 13 residues. Written as DNA, the CDR3 is TGCGCCAGCAGCGACGGCAGTTCCTACGAGCAGTACTTC. Amino acid sequence: CASSDGSSYEQYF.

J is TRBJ2-5 and V is TRBV30; D not resolved. There are 12 residues in the CDR3. In germline, CDR1 is GTSNPN, CDR2 SVGIG (reference sequence). V dropped 3 bases and J dropped 4 bases, with 9 bases sitting between them. CDR3 amino acids: CAWRPIRETQYF. The CDR3 nucleotides read TGTGCCTGGAGGCCCATCCGAGAGACCCAGTACTTC. The whole variable domain, filled in from reference TRBV30 and TRBJ2-5, reads SQTIHQWPATLVQPVGSPLSLECTVEGTSNPNLYWYRQAAGRGLQLLFYSVGIGQISSEVPQNLSASRPQDRQFILSSKKLLLSDSGFYLCAWRPIRETQYFGPGTRLLVL.

The CDR3 DNA reads as TGTGCCAGCAGTTTAGGGGCGGGGGGGATAGATACGCAGTATTTT. It encodes CASSLGAGGIDTQYF. The rearrangement joins TRBV27 to TRBJ2-3; 9 nucleotides line up with TRBD2. V shed 2 bases, J shed 5 bases, and the junction held 5 bases outside the gene matches. CDR1 is MNHEY, CDR2 SMNVEV, per germline (reference sequence). CDR3 size: 15 residues.

The chain carries TRBV28 and TRBJ1-4; a possible D gene is TRBD1 (5 bases). V was shortened by 7 bases and J by 7 bases, with 19 bases between the two germline ends. The CDR3 loop spans 15 amino acids. CDR1 and CDR2 from the germline V gene are MDHEN and SYDVKM. The CDR3 coding sequence is TGTGCCAGCACCGTACTGTGGGGCGGGAGTGAAAAACTGTTTTTT. Residues: CASTVLWGGSEKLFF.

This chain uses TRBV27 with TRBJ1-2, with 8 bases that match TRBD1. The germline CDR1 and CDR2 sequences are MNHEY and SMNVEV (reference sequence). V lost 4 bases, J lost 5 bases, and 9 bases stayed unmatched. This CDR3 contains 15 residues. The CDR3 sequence is CASSWSGGAGYGYTF. Written as DNA, the CDR3 is TGTGCCAGCAGTTGGTCAGGGGGCGCGGGGTATGGCTACACCTTC.

The rearrangement links TRBV5-6 to TRBJ2-7, with 9 bases aligning to TRBD1. The V gene's germline CDR1 is SGHDT and CDR2 YYEEEE. With 3 bases clipped from V and 6 bases from J, the junction kept 4 bases outside the gene matches. There are 13 residues in the CDR3. Written as DNA, the CDR3 is TGTGCCAGCAGCTCGGGACAGGGTTCCGAGCAGTACTTC. This gives the protein CASSSGQGSEQYF.

This clone was seen more than once but under ten times. The J gene is TRBJ1-4, the V gene TRBV7-6, with D unclear. This CDR3 comprises 13 residues. Germline lookup yields CDR1 SGHVS and CDR2 FNYEAQ. V was clipped by 4 bases and J by 3 bases, with 6 bases between them. CDR3 bases: TGTGCCAGCAGCTCTTCCCCTAATGAAAAACTGTTTTTT. Its translation is CASSSSPNEKLFF.

J is TRBJ2-2 and V is TRBV11-2; possible D gene TRBD2, 6 bases. CDR3 size: 15 residues. Germline V gene lookup returns CDR1 SGHAT and CDR2 FQNNGV. Trimming took 3 bases from V and 4 from J, leaving 12 bases between them. The CDR3 sequence: CASSFGGLTTGELFF. For the CDR3, the DNA is TGTGCCAGCAGCTTTGGGGGGTTAACCACCGGGGAGCTGTTTTTT.

V is TRBV5-1 and J is TRBJ2-1, with 8 bases fitting TRBD2. Trimming took 3 bases from V and 0 from J; bases not matched to a gene: 5. The germline V gene encodes CDR1 SGHRS and CDR2 YFSETQ. The CDR3 totals 16 residues. The CDR3 bases are TGCGCCAGCAGCTCAGCGGGGGCCGTCTCCTACAATGAGCAGTTCTTC. As protein: CASSSAGAVSYNEQFF.

With regard to this clone: The limits of the CDR3 on the DNA are not certain, so only TCRdb's listed CDR3 is given. CDR3 loop: CARYLCGVGETQYF. The chain carries TRBV19 and TRBJ2-5; TRBD2, the table's D call, lacks a check against the DNA. Ends included, the CDR3 has 14 residues. Germline V gene data show CDR1 as LNHDA and CDR2 as SQIVND (reference sequence).

This clone was seen just once. The rearrangement uses TRBV2 and TRBJ2-7, with 9 bases fitting TRBD1. CDR1 is SNHLY, CDR2 FYNNEI, per germline. V lost 6 bases, J lost 6 bases, and 9 bases stayed unmatched. The CDR3 totals 14 residues. The CDR3 DNA reads as TGTGCCAGCAGACCCCCGGACAGGGGTGGCGAGCAGTACTTC. Protein product: CASRPPDRGGEQYF.

The CDR3 protein is CASSDRREVYNEQFF. For the CDR3, the DNA is TGTGCCAGCAGCGACAGGCGGGAGGTCTACAATGAGCAGTTCTTC. V gene TRBV9 combines with J gene TRBJ2-1; 8 nucleotides match TRBD2. The CDR3 consists of 15 residues. V trimming: 3 bases; J trimming: 3 bases; junction bases outside the gene matches: 5. Germline V gene sequence: CDR1 SGDLS, CDR2 YYNGEE.

CDR3 DNA sequence: TGCGCCAGCAGCCAAGAACCAGAGTACTACGAGCAGTACTTC. Amino acids: CASSQEPEYYEQYF. This chain joins TRBV4-1 and TRBJ2-7; D call uncertain. Trimming stripped 0 bases from V and 3 bases from J, with 9 bases between. This CDR3 has 14 residues. The germline CDR1 and CDR2 sequences are MGHRA and YSYEKL.

The rearrangement uses TRBV7-2 and TRBJ1-5, with no clear D. This CDR3 has 14 amino acids. The V and J ends lost 0 bases and 5 bases respectively, with 8 bases between them. Germline V gene sequence: CDR1 SGHTA, CDR2 FQGNSA. The CDR3 is CASSLAGPDQPQHF. As DNA, the CDR3 is TGTGCCAGCAGCTTAGCGGGTCCAGATCAGCCCCAGCATTTT.

DNA for the CDR3: TGTGCCAGCACCCAGGCGGGAGGGGAAGATACGCAGTATTTT. Its protein product is CASTQAGGEDTQYF. V is TRBV6-5 and J is TRBJ2-3; 9 nucleotides line up with TRBD2. Trimming removed 7 bases from V and 5 bases from J; junction bases left unmatched: 7. This CDR3 region has 14 residues. Looked up from germline, CDR1 is MNHEY and CDR2 is SVGAGI.

The count of this clone is one. J is TRBJ2-5 and V is TRBV5-4; possible D gene TRBD1, 6 bases. The length of the CDR3 is 14 residues. V was trimmed by 0 bases and J by 2 bases, leaving 8 bases between them. Germline V gene lookup returns CDR1 SGHNT and CDR2 YYREEE (reference sequence). The CDR3 DNA is TGTGCCAGCAGCTTGGGCAGGGGACAAGAGACCCAGTACTTC. The encoded protein is CASSLGRGQETQYF. Full variable domain (rest looked up from reference TRBV5-4 and TRBJ2-5): ETGVTQSPTHLIKTRGQQVTLRCSSQSGHNTVSWYQQALGQGPQFIFQYYREEENGRGNFPPRFSGLQFPNYSSELNVNALELDDSALYLCASSLGRGQETQYFGPGTRLLVL.